The clone carrying this TCR beta chain was seen just once. This sample was included in a study of control samples from healthy donors and cancer patients. Here immunoSEQ multiplex PCR was the method, and the copy in TCRdb shows in-frame clones only, minus some. The profile shows approximately 210,000 clones, roughly nine tenths of them singletons. Germline V gene lookup returns CDR1 SGDLS and CDR2 YYNGEE. Trimming took off 3 bases at V and 7 bases at J, with 14 bases between the two ends. CDR3 length: 15 amino acids. The source of this sequence is a man younger than 45 in good health. This rearrangement joins TRBV9 to TRBJ1-6; D is unresolved. The sample was blood. The chain's CDR3 is CASSESSSRNSPLHF. The CDR3, as DNA: TGTGCCAGCAGCGAGTCCTCTAGTAGGAATTCACCCCTCCACTTT.